Listed here is a single T cell receptor (beta chain). Its antigen is unidentified. The sample is drawn from a study of blood T cells in healthy people across ages. Overall study findings and caveats: The recorded TCR beta diversity per million T cells decreased in a roughly linear manner with age.

Trimming cost V 2 bases and J 3 bases; bases outside gene matches: 11. The CDR3 is 17 residues long. Germline V lookup: CDR1 MDHEN, CDR2 SYDVKM. A second 7 to 11 cycle PCR used barcoded and J-beta primers. Researchers report that a template-switch adaptor with 12 random nucleotides tagged each cDNA molecule. TCRdb re-analysed the 5' RACE reads in MiXCR, keeping a single row per CDR3 protein. The data show about 780,000 distinct CDR3 sequences, about a quarter seen once. This sample also belongs to another study, concerning T cells of mothers and their children.

The chain links TRBV28 to TRBJ2-5, with TRBD1 matching over 8 bases. The TCR originated in a boy younger than 18 in good health. The source material was blood. CDR3 in amino acids: CASSLGVSTGGEETQYF. The CDR3 DNA reads as TGTGCCAGCAGTTTAGGGGTTAGTACAGGGGGAGAAGAGACCCAGTACTTC.